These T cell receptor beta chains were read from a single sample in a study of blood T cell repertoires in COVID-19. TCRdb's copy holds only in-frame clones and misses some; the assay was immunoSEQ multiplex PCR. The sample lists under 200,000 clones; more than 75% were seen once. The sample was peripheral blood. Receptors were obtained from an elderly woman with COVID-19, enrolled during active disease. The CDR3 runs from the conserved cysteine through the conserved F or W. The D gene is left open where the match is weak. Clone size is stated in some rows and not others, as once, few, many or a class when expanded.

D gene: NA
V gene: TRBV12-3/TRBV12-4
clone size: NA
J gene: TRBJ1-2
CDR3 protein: CASSVGAGYGYTF
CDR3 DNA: TGTGCCAGCAGCGTAGGAGCTGGATATGGCTACACCTTC

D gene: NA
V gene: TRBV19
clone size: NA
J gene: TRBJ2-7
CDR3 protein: CASSIRSGPSYEQYF
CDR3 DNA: TGTGCCAGTAGTATAAGGAGCGGGCCCTCCTACGAGCAGTACTTC

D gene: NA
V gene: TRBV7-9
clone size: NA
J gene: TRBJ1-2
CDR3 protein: CASSLGEGFNYGYTF
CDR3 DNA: TGTGCCAGCAGCTTAGGGGAGGGTTTTAACTATGGCTACACCTTC

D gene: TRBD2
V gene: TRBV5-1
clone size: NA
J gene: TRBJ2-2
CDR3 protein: CASSSGTSSGGELFF
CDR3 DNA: TGCGCCAGCAGCTCCGGGACTAGCTCAGGGGGGGAGCTGTTTTTT

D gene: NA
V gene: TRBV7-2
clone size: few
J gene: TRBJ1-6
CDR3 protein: CASAGGTNSPLHF
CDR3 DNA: TGTGCCAGCGCCGGGGGTACGAATTCACCCCTCCACTTT

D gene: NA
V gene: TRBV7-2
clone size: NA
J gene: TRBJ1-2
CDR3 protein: CASSPRRVMVYGYTF
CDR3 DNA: TGTGCCAGCAGCCCCCGCAGGGTAATGGTCTATGGCTACACCTTC

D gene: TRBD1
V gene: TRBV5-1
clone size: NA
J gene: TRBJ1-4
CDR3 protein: CASRNPGQDEKLFF
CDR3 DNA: TGCGCCAGCAGGAATCCGGGACAGGATGAAAAACTGTTTTTT

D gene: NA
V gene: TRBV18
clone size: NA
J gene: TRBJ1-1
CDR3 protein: CASSPGFQGTEAFF
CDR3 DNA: TGTGCCAGCTCACCGGGTTTCCAGGGCACTGAAGCTTTCTTT

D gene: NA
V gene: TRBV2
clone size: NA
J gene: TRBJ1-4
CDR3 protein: CASSEGQVGEKLFF
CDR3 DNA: TGTGCCAGCAGTGAGGGGCAGGTGGGGGAAAAACTGTTTTTT

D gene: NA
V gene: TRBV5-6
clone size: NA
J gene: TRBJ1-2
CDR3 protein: CASSEAGTPIRGYTF
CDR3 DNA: TGTGCCAGCAGTGAGGCTGGGACACCGATTAGAGGTTACACCTTC

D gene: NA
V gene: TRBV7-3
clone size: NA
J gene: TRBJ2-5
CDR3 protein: CASSLIGSGSETQYF
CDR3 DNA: TGTGCCAGCAGCTTAATCGGGAGTGGCTCTGAGACCCAGTACTTC

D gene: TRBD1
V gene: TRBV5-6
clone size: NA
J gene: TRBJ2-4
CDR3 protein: CASSSRGQDIQYF
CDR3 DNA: TGTGCCAGCAGCTCAAGGGGGCAGGACATTCAGTACTTC

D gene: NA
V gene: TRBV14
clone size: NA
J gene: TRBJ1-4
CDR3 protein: CASSRNTMTGTNEKLFF
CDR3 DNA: TGTGCCAGCAGCCGCAATACCATGACAGGCACTAATGAAAAACTGTTTTTT

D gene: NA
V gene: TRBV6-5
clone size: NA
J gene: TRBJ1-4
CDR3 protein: CASVRAFGEKLFF
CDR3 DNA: TGTGCCAGCGTCAGGGCCTTCGGTGAAAAACTGTTTTTT

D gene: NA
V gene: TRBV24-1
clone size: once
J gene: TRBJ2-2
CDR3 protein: CATSGGGTYTGELFF
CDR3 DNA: TGTGCCACCAGTGGGGGCGGTACTTACACCGGGGAGCTGTTTTTT

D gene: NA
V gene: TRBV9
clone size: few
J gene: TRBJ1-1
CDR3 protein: CASSADTEAFF
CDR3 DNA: TGTGCCAGCAGCGCTGACACTGAAGCTTTCTTT

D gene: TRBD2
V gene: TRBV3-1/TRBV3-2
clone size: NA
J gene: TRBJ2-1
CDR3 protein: CASSQDVTSGRNEQFF
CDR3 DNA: TGTGCCAGCAGCCAAGATGTAACTAGCGGGAGGAATGAGCAGTTCTTC

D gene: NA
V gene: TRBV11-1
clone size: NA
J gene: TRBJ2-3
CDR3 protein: CASGPETSRSTDTQYF
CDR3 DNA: TGTGCCAGCGGCCCTGAGACTAGTCGTAGCACAGATACGCAGTATTTT

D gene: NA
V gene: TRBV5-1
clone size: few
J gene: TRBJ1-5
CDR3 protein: CASSPGHSNSNQPQHF
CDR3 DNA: TGCGCCAGCTCGCCAGGGCACTCGAATAGCAATCAGCCCCAGCATTTT

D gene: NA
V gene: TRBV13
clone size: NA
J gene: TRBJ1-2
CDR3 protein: CASSLPDYGYTF
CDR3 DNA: TGTGCCAGCAGCCTCCCAGACTATGGCTACACCTTC

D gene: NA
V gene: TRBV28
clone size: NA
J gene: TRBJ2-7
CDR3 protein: CASSLGSPGIEQYF
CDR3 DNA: TGTGCCAGCAGTTTAGGTAGTCCCGGTATCGAGCAGTACTTC

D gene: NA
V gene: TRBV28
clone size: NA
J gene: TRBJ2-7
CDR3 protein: CASSLSQGANYEQYF
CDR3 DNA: TGTGCCAGCAGTTTGTCACAGGGAGCCAACTACGAGCAGTACTTC

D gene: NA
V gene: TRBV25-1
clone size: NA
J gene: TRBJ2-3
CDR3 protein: CASSEYGAQAAGTQYF
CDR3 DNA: TGTGCCAGCAGTGAATATGGGGCCCAGGCGGCCGGGACGCAGTATTTT

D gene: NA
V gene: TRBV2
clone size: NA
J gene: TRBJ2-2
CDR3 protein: CASSSWGVEELFF
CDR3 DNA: TGTGCCAGCAGTTCTTGGGGAGTTGAGGAGCTGTTTTTT

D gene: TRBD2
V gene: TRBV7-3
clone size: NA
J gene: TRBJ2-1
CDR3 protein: CASSLPGTSSYNEQFF
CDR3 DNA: TGTGCCAGCAGCTTACCCGGGACTAGCTCCTACAATGAGCAGTTCTTC

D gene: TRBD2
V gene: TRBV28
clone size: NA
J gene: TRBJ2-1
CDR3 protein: CATEGLAGVNEQFF
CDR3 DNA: TGTGCCACCGAGGGACTAGCGGGAGTCAATGAGCAGTTCTTC

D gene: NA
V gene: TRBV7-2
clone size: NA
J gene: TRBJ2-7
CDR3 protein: CASSQRASSYEQYF
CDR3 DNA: TGTGCCAGCAGCCAGCGAGCAAGCTCCTACGAGCAGTACTTC

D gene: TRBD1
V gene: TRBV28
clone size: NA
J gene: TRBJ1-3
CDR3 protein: CASRQGVRSGNTIYF
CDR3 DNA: TGTGCCTCTCGACAGGGGGTTCGGTCTGGAAACACCATATATTTT

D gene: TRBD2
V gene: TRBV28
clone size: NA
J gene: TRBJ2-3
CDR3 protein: CASREAGGLLGTQYF
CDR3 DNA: TGTGCCAGCAGAGAAGCGGGAGGGCTTCTTGGTACGCAGTATTTT

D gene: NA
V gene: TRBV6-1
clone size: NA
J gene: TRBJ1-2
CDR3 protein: CASSGANLGVGGYTF
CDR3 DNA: TGTGCCAGCAGTGGAGCTAACCTGGGAGTAGGCGGCTACACCTTC

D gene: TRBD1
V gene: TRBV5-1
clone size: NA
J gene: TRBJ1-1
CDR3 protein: CASSSQGAYEAFF
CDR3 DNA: TGCGCCAGCAGCTCACAGGGGGCTTACGAAGCTTTCTTT

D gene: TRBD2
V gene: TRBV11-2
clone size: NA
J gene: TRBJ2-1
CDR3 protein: CASSWEGTSGVNEQFF
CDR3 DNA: TGTGCCAGCAGCTGGGAGGGGACTAGCGGGGTCAATGAGCAGTTCTTC

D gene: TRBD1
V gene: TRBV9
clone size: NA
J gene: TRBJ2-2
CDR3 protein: CASSDTADRGLTNTGELFF
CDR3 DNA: TGTGCCAGCAGCGACACCGCGGACAGGGGCCTTACGAACACCGGGGAGCTGTTTTTT

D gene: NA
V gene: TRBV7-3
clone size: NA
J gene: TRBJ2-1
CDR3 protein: CASSYTAGYNEQFF
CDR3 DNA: TGTGCCAGCAGCTACACCGCGGGGTACAATGAGCAGTTCTTC

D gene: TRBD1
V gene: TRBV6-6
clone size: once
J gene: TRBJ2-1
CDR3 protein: CASGQGNVGEQFF
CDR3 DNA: TGTGCCAGCGGACAGGGGAATGTAGGTGAGCAGTTCTTC

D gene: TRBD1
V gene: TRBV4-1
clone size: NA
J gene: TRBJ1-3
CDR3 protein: CASSPADREAGNTIYF
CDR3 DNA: TGCGCCAGCAGCCCCGCGGACAGGGAAGCTGGAAACACCATATATTTT

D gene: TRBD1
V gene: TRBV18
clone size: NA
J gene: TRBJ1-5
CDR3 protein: CASSPGQDYSNQPQHF
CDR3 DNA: TGTGCCAGCTCACCAGGACAGGACTATAGCAATCAGCCCCAGCATTTT

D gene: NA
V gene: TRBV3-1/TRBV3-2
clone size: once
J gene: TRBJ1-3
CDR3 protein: CASSLTGKSIYF
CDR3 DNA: TGTGCCAGCAGCTTAACAGGGAAGTCCATATATTTT

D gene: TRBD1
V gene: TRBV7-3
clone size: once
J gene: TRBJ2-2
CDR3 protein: CASSSGQGTGELFF
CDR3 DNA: TGTGCCAGCAGTTCGGGACAGGGCACCGGGGAGCTGTTTTTT

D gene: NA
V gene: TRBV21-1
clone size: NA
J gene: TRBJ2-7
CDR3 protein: CASSKTICRSAYEQYF
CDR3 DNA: TGTGCCAGCAGCAAAACGATCTGTCGCAGTGCCTACGAGCAGTACTTC

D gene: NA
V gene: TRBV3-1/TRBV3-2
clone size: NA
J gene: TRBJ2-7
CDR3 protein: CASSQDGRTGQYF
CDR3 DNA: TGTGCCAGCAGCCAAGATGGTCGCACGGGGCAGTACTTC

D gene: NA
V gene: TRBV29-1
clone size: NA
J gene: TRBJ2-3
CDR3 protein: CSVAGVRADTQYF
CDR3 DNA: TGCAGCGTTGCCGGGGTTCGCGCAGATACGCAGTATTTT

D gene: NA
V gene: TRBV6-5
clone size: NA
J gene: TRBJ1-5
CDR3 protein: CASREENSQAQHF
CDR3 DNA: TGTGCCAGCAGGGAGGAAAACAGCCAGGCCCAGCATTTT

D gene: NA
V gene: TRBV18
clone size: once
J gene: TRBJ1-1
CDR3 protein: CASSPSPRAEAFF
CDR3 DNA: TGTGCCAGCTCACCCTCCCCCCGGGCTGAAGCTTTCTTT

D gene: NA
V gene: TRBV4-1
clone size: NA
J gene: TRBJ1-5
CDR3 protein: CASSQDHPTVDQPQHF
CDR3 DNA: TGCGCCAGCAGCCAAGATCACCCCACAGTAGATCAGCCCCAGCATTTT

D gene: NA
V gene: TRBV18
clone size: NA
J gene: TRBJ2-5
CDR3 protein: CASSQDSLRGTQYF
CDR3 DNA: TGTGCCAGCTCGCAGGACAGCTTGAGGGGGACCCAGTACTTC

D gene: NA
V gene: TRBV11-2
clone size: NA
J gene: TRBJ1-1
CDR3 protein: CASSSKHGGTEAFF
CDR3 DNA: TGTGCCAGCAGCTCAAAGCACGGGGGGACTGAAGCTTTCTTT

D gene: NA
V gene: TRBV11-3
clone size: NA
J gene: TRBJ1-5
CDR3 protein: CASIAGHPGCQPQHF
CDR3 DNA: TGTGCCAGCATAGCGGGACACCCAGGCTGCCAGCCCCAGCATTTT

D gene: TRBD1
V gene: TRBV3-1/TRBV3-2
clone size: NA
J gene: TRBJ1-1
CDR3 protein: CASSQSGTGGSARGMNTEAFF
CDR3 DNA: TGTGCCAGCAGCCAGTCCGGGACAGGGGGCTCAGCCAGGGGAATGAACACTGAAGCTTTCTTT

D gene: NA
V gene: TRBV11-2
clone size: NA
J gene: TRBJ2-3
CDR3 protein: CASGRDRAGDTQYF
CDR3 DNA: TGTGCCAGCGGCCGGGACAGAGCGGGAGATACGCAGTATTTT

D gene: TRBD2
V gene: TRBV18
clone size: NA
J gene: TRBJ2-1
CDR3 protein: CASSRLTGGPGEQFF
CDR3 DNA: TGTGCCAGCTCACGTCTAACGGGAGGGCCGGGTGAGCAGTTCTTC

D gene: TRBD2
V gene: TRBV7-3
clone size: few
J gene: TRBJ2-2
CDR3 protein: CASSSLAVTGELFF
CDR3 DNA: TGTGCCAGCAGCTCGCTAGCGGTCACCGGGGAGCTGTTTTTT

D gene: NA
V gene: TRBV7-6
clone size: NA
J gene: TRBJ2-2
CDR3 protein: CASSFFSGGEANTGELFF
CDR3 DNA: TGTGCCAGCAGCTTCTTTAGCGGTGGAGAAGCGAACACCGGGGAGCTGTTTTTT

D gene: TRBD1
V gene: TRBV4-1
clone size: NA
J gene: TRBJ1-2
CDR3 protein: CASSGTGYGYTF
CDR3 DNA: TGCGCCAGCAGCGGGACAGGGTATGGCTACACCTTC

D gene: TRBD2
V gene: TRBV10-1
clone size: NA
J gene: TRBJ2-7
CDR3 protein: CASSWLAGGLPYEQYF
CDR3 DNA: TGCGCCAGCAGTTGGCTAGCGGGAGGGCTCCCCTACGAGCAGTACTTC

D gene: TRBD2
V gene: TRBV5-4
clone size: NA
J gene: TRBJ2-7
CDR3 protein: CASSLGGDPGSGILYEQYF
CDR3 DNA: TGTGCCAGCAGCTTGGGGGGGGACCCAGGTAGCGGGATCCTCTACGAGCAGTACTTC

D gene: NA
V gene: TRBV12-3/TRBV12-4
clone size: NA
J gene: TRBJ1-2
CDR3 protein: CASSPTEFGYTF
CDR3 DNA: TGTGCCAGCAGTCCGACAGAATTCGGCTACACCTTC

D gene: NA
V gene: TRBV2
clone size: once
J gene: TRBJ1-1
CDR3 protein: CASSLEGGEAFF
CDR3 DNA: TGTGCCAGCAGTCTAGAGGGAGGTGAAGCTTTCTTT

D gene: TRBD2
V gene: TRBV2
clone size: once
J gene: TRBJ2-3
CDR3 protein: CASAASGRPDTQYF
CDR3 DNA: TGTGCCAGTGCAGCTAGCGGGAGGCCAGATACGCAGTATTTT

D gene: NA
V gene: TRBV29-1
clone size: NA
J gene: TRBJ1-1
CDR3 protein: CSVGGVIRGGVNTEAFF
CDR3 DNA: TGCAGCGTTGGAGGGGTTATTAGGGGCGGGGTGAACACTGAAGCTTTCTTT